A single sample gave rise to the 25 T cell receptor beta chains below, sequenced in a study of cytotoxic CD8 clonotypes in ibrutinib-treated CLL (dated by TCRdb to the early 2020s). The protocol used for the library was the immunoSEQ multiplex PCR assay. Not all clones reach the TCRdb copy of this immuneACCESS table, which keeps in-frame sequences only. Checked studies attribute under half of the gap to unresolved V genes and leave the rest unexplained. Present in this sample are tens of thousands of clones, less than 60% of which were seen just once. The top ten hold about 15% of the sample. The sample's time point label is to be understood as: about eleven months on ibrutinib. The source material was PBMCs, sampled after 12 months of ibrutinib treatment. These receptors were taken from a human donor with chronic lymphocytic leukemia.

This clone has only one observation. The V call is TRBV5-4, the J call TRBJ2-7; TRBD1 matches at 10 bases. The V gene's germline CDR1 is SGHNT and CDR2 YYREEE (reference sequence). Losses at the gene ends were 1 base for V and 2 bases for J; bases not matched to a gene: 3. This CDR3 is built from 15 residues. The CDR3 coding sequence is TGTGCCAGCAGCTTGTTTGGACAGGGGGCCTACGAGCAGTACTTC. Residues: CASSLFGQGAYEQYF.

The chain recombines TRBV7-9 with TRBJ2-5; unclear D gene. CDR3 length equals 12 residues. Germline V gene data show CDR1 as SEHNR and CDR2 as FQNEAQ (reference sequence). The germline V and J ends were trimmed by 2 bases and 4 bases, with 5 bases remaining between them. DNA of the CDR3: TGTGCCAGCAGCTTAAGGGTAGAGACCCAGTACTTC. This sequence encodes CASSLRVETQYF.

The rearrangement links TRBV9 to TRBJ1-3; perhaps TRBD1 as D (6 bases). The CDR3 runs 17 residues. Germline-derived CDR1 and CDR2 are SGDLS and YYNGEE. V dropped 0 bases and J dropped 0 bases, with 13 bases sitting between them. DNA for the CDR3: TGTGCCAGCAGCGTAGGAGGCGGACAGTACTCTGGAAACACCATATATTTT. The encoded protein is CASSVGGGQYSGNTIYF.

CDR3: CASRAPLGSSYEQYF. The CDR3 DNA reads TGTGCCAGCAGGGCTCCTCTAGGTTCCTCCTACGAGCAGTACTTC. The chain uses TRBV6-1 and TRBJ2-7; D remains ambiguous. Trimming shortened V by 6 bases and J by 0 bases, and 15 bases separated the two germline ends. The CDR3 loop spans 15 amino acids. Germline assignment: CDR1 MNHNS and CDR2 SASEGT.

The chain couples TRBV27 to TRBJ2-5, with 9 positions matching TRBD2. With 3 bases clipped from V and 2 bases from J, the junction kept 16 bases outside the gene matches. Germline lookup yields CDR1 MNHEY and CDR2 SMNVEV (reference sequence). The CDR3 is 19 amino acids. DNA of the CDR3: TGTGCCAGCAGTTTTAACCCCCCGACTAGCGGAGCCATTCAAGAGACCCAGTACTTC. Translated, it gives CASSFNPPTSGAIQETQYF.

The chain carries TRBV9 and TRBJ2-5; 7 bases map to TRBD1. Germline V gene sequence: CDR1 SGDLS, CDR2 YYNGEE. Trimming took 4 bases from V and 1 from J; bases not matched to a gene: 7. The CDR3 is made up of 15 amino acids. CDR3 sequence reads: CASSPQTGIQETQYF. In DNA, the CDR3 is TGTGCCAGCAGCCCCCAGACAGGGATCCAAGAGACCCAGTACTTC.

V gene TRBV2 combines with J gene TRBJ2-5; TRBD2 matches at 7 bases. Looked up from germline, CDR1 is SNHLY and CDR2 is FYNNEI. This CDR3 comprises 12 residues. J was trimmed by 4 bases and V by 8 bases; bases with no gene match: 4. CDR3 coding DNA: TGTGCCAGCGGAAGACTAGCAGAGACCCAGTACTTC. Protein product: CASGRLAETQYF.

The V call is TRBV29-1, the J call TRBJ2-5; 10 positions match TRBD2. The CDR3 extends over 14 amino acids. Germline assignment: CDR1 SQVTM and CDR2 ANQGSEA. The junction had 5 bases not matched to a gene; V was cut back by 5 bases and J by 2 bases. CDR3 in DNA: TGCAGCGTTAAGCTAGCGGGAGTTCAAGAGACCCAGTACTTC. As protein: CSVKLAGVQETQYF.

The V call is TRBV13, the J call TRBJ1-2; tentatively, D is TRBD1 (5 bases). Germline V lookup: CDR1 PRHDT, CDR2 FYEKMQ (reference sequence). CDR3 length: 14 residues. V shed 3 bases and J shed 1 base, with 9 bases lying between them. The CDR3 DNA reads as TGTGCCAGCAGCTTGGGACCGAATAACTATGGCTACACCTTC. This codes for CASSLGPNNYGYTF.

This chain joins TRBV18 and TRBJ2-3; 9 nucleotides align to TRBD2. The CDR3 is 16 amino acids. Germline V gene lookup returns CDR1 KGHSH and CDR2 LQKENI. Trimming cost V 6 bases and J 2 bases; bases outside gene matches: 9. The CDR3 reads CASSPLAGSSTDTQYF. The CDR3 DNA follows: TGTGCCAGCTCGCCCCTAGCGGGAAGCTCCACAGATACGCAGTATTTT.

CDR3 loop: CASSHPGFNTIYF. The CDR3 DNA follows: TGTGCCAGCAGCCACCCGGGTTTCAACACCATATATTTT. This chain connects TRBV4-2 to TRBJ1-3; D ambiguous. V shed 3 bases and J shed 7 bases, with 10 bases lying between them. Germline V gene sequence: CDR1 LGHNA, CDR2 YNFKEQ. CDR3 length: 13 amino acids.

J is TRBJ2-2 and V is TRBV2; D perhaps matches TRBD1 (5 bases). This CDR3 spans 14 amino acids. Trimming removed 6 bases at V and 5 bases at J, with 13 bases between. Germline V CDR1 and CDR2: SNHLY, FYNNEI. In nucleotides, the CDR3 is TGTGCCAGCAGGACAGAGCCGGCGACCGGGGAGCTGTTTTTT. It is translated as CASRTEPATGELFF.

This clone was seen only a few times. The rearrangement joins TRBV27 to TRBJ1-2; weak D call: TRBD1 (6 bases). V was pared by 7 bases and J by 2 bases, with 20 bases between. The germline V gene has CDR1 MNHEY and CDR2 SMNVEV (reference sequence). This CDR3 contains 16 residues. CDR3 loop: CASTAGGARGNYGYTF. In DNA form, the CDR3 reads TGTGCCAGCACCGCCGGGGGGGCAAGGGGCAACTATGGCTACACCTTC.

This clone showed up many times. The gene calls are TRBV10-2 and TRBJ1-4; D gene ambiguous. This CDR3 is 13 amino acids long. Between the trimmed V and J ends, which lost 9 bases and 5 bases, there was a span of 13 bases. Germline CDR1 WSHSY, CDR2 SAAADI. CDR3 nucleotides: TGCGCCAGTCGGGGAGTTGGAAATGAAAAACTGTTTTTT. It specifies CASRGVGNEKLFF.

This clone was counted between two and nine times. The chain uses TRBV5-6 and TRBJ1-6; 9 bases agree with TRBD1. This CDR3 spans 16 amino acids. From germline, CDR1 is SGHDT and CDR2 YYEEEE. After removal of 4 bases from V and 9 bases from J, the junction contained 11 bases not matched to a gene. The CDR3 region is CASSPGQGMGTSPLHF. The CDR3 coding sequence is TGTGCCAGCAGCCCAGGACAGGGGATGGGCACTTCACCCCTCCACTTT.

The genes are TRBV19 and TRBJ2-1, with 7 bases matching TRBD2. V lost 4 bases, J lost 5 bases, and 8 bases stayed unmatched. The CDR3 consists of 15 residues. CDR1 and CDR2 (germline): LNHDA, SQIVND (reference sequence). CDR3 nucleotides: TGTGCCAGTAGTACCCGCGGGAGCTGGGACAATGAGCAGTTCTTC. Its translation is CASSTRGSWDNEQFF. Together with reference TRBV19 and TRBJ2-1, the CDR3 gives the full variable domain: DGGITQSPKYLFRKEGQNVTLSCEQNLNHDAMYWYRQDPGQGLRLIYYSQIVNDFQKGDIAEGYSVSREKKESFPLTVTSAQKNPTAFYLCASSTRGSWDNEQFFGPGTRLTVL.

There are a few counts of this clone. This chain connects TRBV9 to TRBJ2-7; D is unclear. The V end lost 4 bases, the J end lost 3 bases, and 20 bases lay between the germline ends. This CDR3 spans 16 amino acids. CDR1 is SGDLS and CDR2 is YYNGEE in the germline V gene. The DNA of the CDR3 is TGTGCCAGCAGCCCAGAAGACCAGCTCCGCCGCTACGAGCAGTACGTC. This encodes CASSPEDQLRRYEQYV.

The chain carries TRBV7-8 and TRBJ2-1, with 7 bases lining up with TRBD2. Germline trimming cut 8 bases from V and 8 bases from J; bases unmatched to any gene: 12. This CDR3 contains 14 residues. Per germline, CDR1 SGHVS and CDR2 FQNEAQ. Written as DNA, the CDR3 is TGTGCCAGCGATCGGGGCGGGAGTAGGGATGAGCAGTTCTTC. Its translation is CASDRGGSRDEQFF.

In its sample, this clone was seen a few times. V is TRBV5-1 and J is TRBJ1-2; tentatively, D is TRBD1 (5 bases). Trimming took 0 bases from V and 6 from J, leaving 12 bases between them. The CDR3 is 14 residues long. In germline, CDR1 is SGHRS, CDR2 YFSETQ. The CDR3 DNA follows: TGCGCCAGCAGCTTGGAAAGTTCCAGGGATGGCTACACCTTC. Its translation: CASSLESSRDGYTF. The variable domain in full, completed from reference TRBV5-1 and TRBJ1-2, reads KAGVTQTPRYLIKTRGQQVTLSCSPISGHRSVSWYQQTPGQGLQFLFEYFSETQRNKGNFPGRFSGRQFSNSRSEMNVSTLELGDSALYLCASSLESSRDGYTFGSGTRLTVV.

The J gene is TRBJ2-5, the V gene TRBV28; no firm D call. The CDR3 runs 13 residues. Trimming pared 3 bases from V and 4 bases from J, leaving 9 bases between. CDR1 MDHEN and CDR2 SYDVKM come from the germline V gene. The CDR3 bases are TGTGCCAGCAGTTTTATTACACCAGAGACCCAGTACTTC. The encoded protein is CASSFITPETQYF.

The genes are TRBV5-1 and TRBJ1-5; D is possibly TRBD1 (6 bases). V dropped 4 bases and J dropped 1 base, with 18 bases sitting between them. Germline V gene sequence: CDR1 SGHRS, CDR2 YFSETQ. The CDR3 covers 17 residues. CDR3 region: CASSVNPTGGSNQPQHF. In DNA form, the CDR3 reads TGCGCCAGCAGCGTCAACCCGACAGGCGGAAGCAATCAGCCCCAGCATTTT.

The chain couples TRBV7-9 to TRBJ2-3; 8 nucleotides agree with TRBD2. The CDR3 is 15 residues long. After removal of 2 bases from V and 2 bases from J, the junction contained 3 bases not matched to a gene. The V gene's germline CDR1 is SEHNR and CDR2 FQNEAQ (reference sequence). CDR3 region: CASSLSGSNTDTQYF. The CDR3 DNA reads TGTGCCAGCAGCTTAAGCGGGAGTAACACAGATACGCAGTATTTT.

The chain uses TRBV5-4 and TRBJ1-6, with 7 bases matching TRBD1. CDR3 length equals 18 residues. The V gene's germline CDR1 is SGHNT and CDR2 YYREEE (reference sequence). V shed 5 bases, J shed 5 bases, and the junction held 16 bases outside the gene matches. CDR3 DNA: TGTGCCAGCAGTTCGGGACAGTCCTGGCAAACAGATAATTCACCCCTCCACTTT. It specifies CASSSGQSWQTDNSPLHF.

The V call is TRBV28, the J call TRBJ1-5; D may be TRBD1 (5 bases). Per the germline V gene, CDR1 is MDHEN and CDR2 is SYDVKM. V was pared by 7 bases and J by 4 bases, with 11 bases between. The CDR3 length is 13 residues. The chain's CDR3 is CASNQGSNQPQHF. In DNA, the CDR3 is TGTGCCAGCAATCAGGGATCGAATCAGCCCCAGCATTTT.

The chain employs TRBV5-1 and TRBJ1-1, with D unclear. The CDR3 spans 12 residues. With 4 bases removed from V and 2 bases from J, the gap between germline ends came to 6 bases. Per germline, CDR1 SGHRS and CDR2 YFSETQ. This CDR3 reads CASSDLNTEAFF. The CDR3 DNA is TGCGCCAGCAGCGATTTAAACACTGAAGCTTTCTTT.